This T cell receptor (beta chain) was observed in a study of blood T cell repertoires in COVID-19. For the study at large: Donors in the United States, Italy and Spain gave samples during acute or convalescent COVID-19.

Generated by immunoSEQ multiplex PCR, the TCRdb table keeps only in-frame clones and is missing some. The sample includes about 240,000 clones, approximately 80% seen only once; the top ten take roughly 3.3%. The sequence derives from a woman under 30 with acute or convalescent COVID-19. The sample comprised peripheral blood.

The DNA for the CDR3 is TGTGCCAGCAGCATTAGCGGGAGTGTAGACGAGCAGTACTTC. Its protein product is CASSISGSVDEQYF. The V call is TRBV7-2, the J call TRBJ2-7; 9 bases agree with TRBD2. This CDR3 has 14 residues. The V gene's germline CDR1 is SGHTA and CDR2 FQGNSA. After removal of 5 bases from V and 5 bases from J, the junction contained 7 bases not matched to a gene.